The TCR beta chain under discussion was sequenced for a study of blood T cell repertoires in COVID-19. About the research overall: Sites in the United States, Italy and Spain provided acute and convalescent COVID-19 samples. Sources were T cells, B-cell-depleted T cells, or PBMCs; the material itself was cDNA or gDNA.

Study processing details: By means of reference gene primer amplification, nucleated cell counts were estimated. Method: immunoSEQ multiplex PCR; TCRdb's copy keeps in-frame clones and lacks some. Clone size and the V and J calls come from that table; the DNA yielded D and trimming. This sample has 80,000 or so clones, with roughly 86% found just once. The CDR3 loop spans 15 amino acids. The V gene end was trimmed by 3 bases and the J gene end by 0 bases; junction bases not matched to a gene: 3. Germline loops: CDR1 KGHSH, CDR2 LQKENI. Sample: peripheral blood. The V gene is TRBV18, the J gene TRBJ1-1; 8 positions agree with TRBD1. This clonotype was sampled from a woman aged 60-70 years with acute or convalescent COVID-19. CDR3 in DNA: TGTGCCAGCTCACCCGGGACAGGAATGAACACTGAAGCTTTCTTT. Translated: CASSPGTGMNTEAFF.